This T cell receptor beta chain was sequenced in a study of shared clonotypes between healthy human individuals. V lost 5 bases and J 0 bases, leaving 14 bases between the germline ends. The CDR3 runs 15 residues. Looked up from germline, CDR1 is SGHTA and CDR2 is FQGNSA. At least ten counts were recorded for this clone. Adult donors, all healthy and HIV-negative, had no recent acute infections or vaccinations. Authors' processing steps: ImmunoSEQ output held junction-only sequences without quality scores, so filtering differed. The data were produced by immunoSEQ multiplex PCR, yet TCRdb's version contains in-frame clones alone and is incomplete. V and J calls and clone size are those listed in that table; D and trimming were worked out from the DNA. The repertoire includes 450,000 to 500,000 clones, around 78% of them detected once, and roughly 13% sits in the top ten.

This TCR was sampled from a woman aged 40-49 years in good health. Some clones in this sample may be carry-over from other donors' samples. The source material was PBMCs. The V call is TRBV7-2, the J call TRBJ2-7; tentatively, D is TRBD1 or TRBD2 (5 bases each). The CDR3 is CASSLGTVLSYEQYF. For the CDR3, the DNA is TGTGCCAGCAGCCTCGGGACGGTCCTCTCCTACGAGCAGTACTTC.